This T cell receptor (beta chain) was identified in a study of GPR56 and killer-like receptors on CD4 memory cells (dated by TCRdb to the late 2010s). Looking at the study overall: The study proposed that progressive acquisition of KLRB1, KLRG1, GPR56 and then KLRF1 marks human CD4+ memory T-cell differentiation and cytokine production potential. Healthy blood donors in the study were described as age-matched to the liver disease patients, whose median age was approximately 70 years. General study outcomes and caveats: Rather than full repertoires, only the 100 most expanded clones per population were included in the diversity and similarity analyses. The clones that dominated late populations 4 and 5 were also present in early populations 1 and 2, and the authors interpreted this finding as evidence for linear differentiation. Clonal frequency started low in the marker-negative population and rose progressively along the proposed pathway, while TCRbeta diversity decreased accordingly. Overlap of TCR repertoires was especially pronounced between late populations 4 and 5, and partly extended to population 3.

Sequenced using an Illumina HiSeq 2500. The recombined TCRbeta locus was amplified by a previously published PCR protocol to build sequencing libraries. On the study's bioinformatics: Any read whose average quality score fell below 30 was discarded, and IMSEQ was used to process the reads that remained. Clonotypes were defined by Vbeta gene, Jbeta gene and CDR3 amino acid sequence. The Morisita-Horn index, computed on the top 100 expanded clones, was used to measure repertoire overlap between populations. Renyi diversity profiles calculated on the top 100 expanded clones were used to assess clonal diversity. TCRdb reprocessed the reads and provides one entry for every CDR3 protein sequence; no DNA is given. Here the V and J calls rest on TCRdb's processing, not on the authors' analysis. The sample table holds 2,400 or so distinct CDR3 sequences. Just over 4% of the sample comes from the top ten. Five KLR/GPR56-defined CD4+ populations were enriched by fluorescence-activated cell sorting before TCRbeta sequencing. To test a linear memory differentiation pathway, TCRbeta repertoires were sequenced from five CD4+ T-cell subsets defined by expression of KLRB1, KLRG1, GPR56 and KLRF1. TCR-sequenced cells came from peripheral blood of healthy control individuals, reported as five donors in the TCRbeta analysis figure. Heparinized peripheral blood was collected, and every sample was processed within one hour of being retrieved. Blood was diluted 1:2 in PBS, and peripheral blood mononuclear cells were then isolated from the diluted blood at room temperature by Biocoll density gradient centrifugation. Before flow sorting, freshly isolated PBMCs underwent magnetic sorting with anti-CD4 MicroBeads to enrich CD4+ T cells. A BD FACSAria II was used to sort CD4+ T cells enriched from PBMCs of healthy donors according to marker expression. For surface staining, the researchers used Miltenyi Biotec antibodies: anti-KLRB1 clone 191B8, anti-KLRF1 clone 4A4.D10 and anti-KLRG1 clone REA261.

Details on this clonotype: What antigen it recognizes has not been identified.

The TCR originated in a human donor in good health. Material for sequencing was memory CD4+ T cells from blood.

CDR3 loop: CSARDLGQGVYEQYF. The chain is assembled from TRBV20-1 and TRBJ2-7; TCRdb selects TRBD1, and the lack of DNA leaves this call unchecked. From the cysteine through the phenylalanine, the CDR3 covers 15 amino acids. There is no recorded DNA. The germline V gene (reference sequence) gives CDR1 as DFQATT and CDR2 as SNEGSKA.